These 14 T cell receptor beta chains came from one sample sequenced in a study of cytomegalovirus exposure and HLA in healthy donors. Primers for the PCR totalled 60 Vbeta and 13 Jbeta. TCRdb's table, derived via immunoSEQ multiplex PCR, lists solely in-frame clones and lacks some. This sample carries 150,000 or so clones, roughly 75% of them seen once, and the ten largest clones take around 3.4%. Source material: PBMCs. The receptor set was obtained from a man aged 35 to 55 in good health and CMV-seronegative.

This sequence joins TRBV6-5 and TRBJ2-5; D not resolved. The better agreement between TRBJ2-7 and the DNA end casts doubt on the J call. The CDR3 has 16 amino acids. CDR1 and CDR2 from the germline V gene are MNHEY and SVGAGI. The CDR3 loop reads CASSYGQPLLIYEQYF. CDR3 coding DNA: TGTGCCAGCAGTTACGGGCAGCCTTTGCTGATCTACGAGCAGTACTTC.

V is TRBV7-9 and J is TRBJ2-1; 11 nucleotides agree with TRBD2. The V gene end was trimmed by 6 bases and the J gene end by 6 bases; junction bases not matched to a gene: 7. This CDR3 is built from 15 residues. Germline CDR1 is SEHNR and CDR2 is FQNEAQ (reference sequence). In DNA form, the CDR3 reads TGTGCCAGCAGATCTAGCGGGGGGTTGGGCAATGAGCAGTTCTTC. It codes for CASRSSGGLGNEQFF.

The chain carries TRBV7-2 and TRBJ2-1, with 13 bases identical to TRBD2. Germline CDR1 and CDR2: SGHTA and FQGNSA. V was pared by 5 bases and J by 4 bases, with 5 bases of the junction left unmatched. The CDR3 extends over 16 amino acids. The CDR3 DNA is TGTGCCAGCAGCCCCTCACTAGCGGGGGGGTACAATGAGCAGTTCTTC. This translates into CASSPSLAGGYNEQFF.

The chain links TRBV5-4 to TRBJ1-4; 8 bases agree with TRBD1. CDR3 length: 15 residues. CDR1 SGHNT and CDR2 YYREEE come from the germline V gene (reference sequence). V was clipped by 0 bases and J by 7 bases; unmatched bases: 5. The CDR3 DNA is TGTGCCAGCAGCTTGGAGGTTACAGGGGGTGAAAAACTGTTTTTT. It yields the protein CASSLEVTGGEKLFF.

The rearrangement uses TRBV7-9 and TRBJ2-7; TRBD1 matches 9 bases. Trimming at V came to 1 base and at J to 2 bases, leaving 6 bases not matched to a gene. The germline V gene has CDR1 SEHNR and CDR2 FQNEAQ (reference sequence). CDR3 length equals 16 residues. This CDR3 is CASSLVETGGTYEQYF. CDR3 DNA: TGTGCCAGCAGCTTAGTTGAGACAGGGGGGACCTACGAGCAGTACTTC.

This chain joins TRBV7-2 and TRBJ1-1, with D possibly matching TRBD1 (6 bases). Germline V gene sequence: CDR1 SGHTA, CDR2 FQGNSA. The ends were cut back, 5 bases at V and 6 bases at J, with 19 bases in the middle. CDR3 length equals 15 residues. The CDR3 DNA reads TGTGCCAGCAGCCGAGGCTCAGGGGAAGGATCTGAAGCTTTCTTT. It codes for CASSRGSGEGSEAFF.

This chain joins TRBV6-5 and TRBJ1-1, with TRBD1 matching 8 bases. The CDR3 has 15 amino acids. Germline-derived CDR1 and CDR2 are MNHEY and SVGAGI. Trimming took 7 bases from V and 0 from J; bases not matched to a gene: 7. CDR3 in DNA: TGTGCCAGCACCACCCGGGACAGGTTGAACACTGAAGCTTTCTTT. Translated: CASTTRDRLNTEAFF.

The V and J genes are TRBV7-6 and TRBJ2-3, with 9 bases matching TRBD1. The CDR3 length is 16 residues. Unmatched junction bases numbered 7, after V lost 5 bases and J lost 1 base. CDR1 SGHVS and CDR2 FNYEAQ come from the germline V gene. For the CDR3, the DNA is TGTGCCAGCAGCAACCACCGGGACAGGGGCACAGATACGCAGTATTTT. Its translation: CASSNHRDRGTDTQYF.

The V call is TRBV9, the J call TRBJ2-3; weak D call: TRBD1 (7 bases). The CDR3 spans 14 residues. Trimming took off 4 bases at V and 4 bases at J, with 13 bases between the two ends. Germline V lookup: CDR1 SGDLS, CDR2 YYNGEE. CDR3 sequence: CASSIQGEADTQYF. The CDR3 region has the DNA TGTGCCAGCAGCATCCAGGGGGAGGCAGATACGCAGTATTTT.

Only one count was recorded for this clone. The chain combines TRBV7-3 with TRBJ1-1, with D possibly being TRBD1 (5 bases). Deletions cut 1 base from V and 3 bases from J, with 12 bases between. Germline-derived CDR1 and CDR2 are SGHTA and FQGTGA. The CDR3 covers 15 residues. The CDR3 reads CASSLNVGRDTEAFF. Written as DNA, the CDR3 is TGTGCCAGCAGCTTAAATGTGGGCAGGGACACTGAAGCTTTCTTT.

This clone was detected only once. The CDR3 region is CASSLQGGGANVLTF. The CDR3 DNA sequence: TGTGCCAGCAGCTTACAGGGAGGTGGGGCCAACGTCCTGACTTTC. V is TRBV11-2 and J is TRBJ2-6; the D gene is possibly TRBD2 (6 bases). The CDR3 totals 15 residues. Between the trimmed V and J ends, which lost 2 bases and 3 bases, there was a span of 8 bases. Germline CDR1 reads SGHAT; CDR2 reads FQNNGV. The entire variable domain, with the rest obtained from reference TRBV11-2 and TRBJ2-6, is as follows: EAGVAQSPRYKIIEKRQSVAFWCNPISGHATLYWYQQILGQGPKLLIQFQNNGVVDDSQLPKDRFSAERLKGVDSTLKIQPAKLEDSAVYLCASSLQGGGANVLTFGAGSRLTVL.

The genes are TRBV6-5 and TRBJ1-2; D is unresolved. V lost 6 bases, J lost 4 bases, and 6 bases lay in between. In germline, CDR1 is MNHEY, CDR2 SVGAGI. The CDR3 length is 11 residues. The CDR3 region is CASRSSYGYTF. As DNA, the CDR3 is TGTGCCAGCAGATCATCCTATGGCTACACCTTC.

The V call is TRBV5-1, the J call TRBJ2-5, with a possible D match to TRBD1 (6 bases). This CDR3 comprises 14 residues. Germline CDR1 reads SGHRS; CDR2 reads YFSETQ. Deletions cut 1 base from V and 5 bases from J, with 12 bases between. The CDR3 protein is CASSLFGQGETQYF. The CDR3 DNA follows: TGCGCCAGCAGCTTGTTCGGGCAGGGGGAGACCCAGTACTTC.

This clone has a handful of counts. The rearrangement uses TRBV6-5 and TRBJ1-5; D is undetermined. Germline V gene sequence: CDR1 MNHEY, CDR2 SVGAGI. With 5 bases removed from V and 7 bases from J, the gap between germline ends came to 12 bases. The CDR3 loop spans 13 amino acids. The CDR3 nucleotides are TGTGCCAGCAGTACTAATGACGGCCAGCCCCAGCATTTT. It encodes CASSTNDGQPQHF.